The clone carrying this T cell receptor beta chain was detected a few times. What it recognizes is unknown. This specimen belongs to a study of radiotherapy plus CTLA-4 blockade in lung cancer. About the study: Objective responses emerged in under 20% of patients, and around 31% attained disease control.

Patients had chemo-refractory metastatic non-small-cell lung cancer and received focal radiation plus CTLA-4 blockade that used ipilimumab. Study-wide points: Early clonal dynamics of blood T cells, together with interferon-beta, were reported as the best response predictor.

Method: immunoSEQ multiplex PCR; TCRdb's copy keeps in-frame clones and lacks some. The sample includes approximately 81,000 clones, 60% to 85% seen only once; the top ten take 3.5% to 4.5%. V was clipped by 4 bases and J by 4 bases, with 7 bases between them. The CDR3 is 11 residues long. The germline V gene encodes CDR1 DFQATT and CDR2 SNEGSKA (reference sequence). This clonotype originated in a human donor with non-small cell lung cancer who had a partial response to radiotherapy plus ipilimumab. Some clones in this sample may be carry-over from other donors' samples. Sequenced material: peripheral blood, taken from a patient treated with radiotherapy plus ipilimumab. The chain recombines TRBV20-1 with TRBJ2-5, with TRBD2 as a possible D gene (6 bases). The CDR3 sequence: CSAMGGETQYF. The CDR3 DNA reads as TGCAGTGCTATGGGGGGAGAGACCCAGTACTTC.